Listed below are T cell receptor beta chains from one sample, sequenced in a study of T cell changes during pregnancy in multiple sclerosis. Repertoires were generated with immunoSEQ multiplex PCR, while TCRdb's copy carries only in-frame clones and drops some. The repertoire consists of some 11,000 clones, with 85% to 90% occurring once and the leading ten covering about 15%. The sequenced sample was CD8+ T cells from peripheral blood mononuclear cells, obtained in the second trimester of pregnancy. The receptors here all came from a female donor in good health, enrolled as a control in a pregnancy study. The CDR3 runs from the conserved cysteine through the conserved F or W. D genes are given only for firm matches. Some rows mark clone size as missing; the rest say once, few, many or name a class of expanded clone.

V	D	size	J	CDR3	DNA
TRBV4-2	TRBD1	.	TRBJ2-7	CASSQERQGGTYEQYF	TGTGCCAGCAGCCAGGAAAGACAGGGGGGGACCTACGAGCAGTACTTC
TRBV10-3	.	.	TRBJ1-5	CAISEVQNNQPQHF	TGTGCCATCAGTGAAGTGCAGAACAATCAGCCCCAGCATTTT
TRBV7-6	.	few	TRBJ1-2	CASSPMGRNYGYTF	TGTGCCAGCAGCCCGATGGGGAGGAACTATGGCTACACCTTC
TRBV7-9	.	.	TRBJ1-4	CASSPGDTDEKLFF	TGTGCCAGCAGCCCTGGGGACACTGATGAAAAACTGTTTTTT
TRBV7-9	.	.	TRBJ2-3	CASSFASASTDTQYF	TGTGCCAGCAGCTTTGCTAGCGCCAGCACAGATACGCAGTATTTT
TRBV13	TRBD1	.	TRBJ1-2	CASSPRQGGYQGYTF	TGTGCCAGCAGCCCCCGACAGGGGGGATACCAAGGCTACACCTTC
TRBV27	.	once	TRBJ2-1	CASSWSRRNEQFF	TGTGCCAGCAGTTGGTCCAGGCGCAATGAGCAGTTCTTC
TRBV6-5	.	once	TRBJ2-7	CASSYSASYEQYF	TGTGCCAGCAGTTACTCTGCGTCCTACGAGCAGTACTTC
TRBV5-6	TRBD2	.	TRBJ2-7	CASSLGWGGRALEQYF	TGTGCCAGCAGCTTGGGGTGGGGCGGGAGGGCATTGGAGCAGTACTTC
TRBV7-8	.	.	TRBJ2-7	CASSPGGYEQYF	TGTGCCAGCAGCCCAGGCGGGTACGAGCAGTACTTC
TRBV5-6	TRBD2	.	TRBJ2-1	CASSLASSGTYNEQFF	TGTGCCAGCAGCTTGGCGTCTAGCGGGACCTACAATGAGCAGTTCTTC
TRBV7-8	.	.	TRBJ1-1	CASSSLPGTEAFF	TGTGCCAGCAGCTCCCTCCCGGGCACTGAAGCTTTCTTT
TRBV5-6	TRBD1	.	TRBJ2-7	CASSFGRGPYEQYF	TGTGCCAGCAGCTTCGGCAGGGGGCCCTACGAGCAGTACTTC
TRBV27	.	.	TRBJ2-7	CASSFSGGTLGYEQYF	TGTGCCAGCAGTTTCTCCGGGGGAACTCTGGGTTACGAGCAGTACTTC
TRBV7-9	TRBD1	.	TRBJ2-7	CASEGASYEQYF	TGTGCCAGTGAGGGGGCTTCCTACGAGCAGTACTTC